This T cell receptor beta chain was documented in a study of T cells in Graves' hyperthyroidism and ophthalmopathy. From RNA transcripts, TCR beta CDR3 regions were amplified. The TCR CDR3 was amplified in a first-round RT-PCR using the HTBI primer set. From the multiplex PCR reads, TCRdb called clonotypes with MiXCR, one entry per CDR3 protein. The repertoire consists of hundreds of thousands of distinct CDR3 sequences, with roughly 15% occurring once and the leading ten covering 12%. CDR3 length: 15 amino acids. V gave up 0 bases and J gave up 8 bases; unmatched junction bases: 9. Germline-derived CDR1 and CDR2 are GTSNPN and SVGIG (reference sequence). This clonotype has at least ten counts.

The chain employs TRBV30 and TRBJ2-3; 9 nucleotides line up with TRBD2. The source of this sequence is a woman in her forties or fifties with Graves' ophthalmopathy. The sample taken for sequencing was blood. CDR3 bases: TGTGCCTGGAGTGTACCCGGACTAGCGTTTGGTACGCAGTATTTT. It codes for CAWSVPGLAFGTQYF.